This T cell receptor (beta chain) was captured by sequencing in a study of blood T cell repertoires in COVID-19. In the study overall: Researchers got acute and convalescent COVID-19 samples from the United States, Italy and Spain.

The germline gives CDR1 SGDLS, CDR2 YYNGEE. Trimming left V 2 bases short and J 0 bases short, with 8 bases between. The CDR3 covers 15 residues. Clones were sequenced by immunoSEQ multiplex PCR, and TCRdb holds only the in-frame ones, with some missing. The sample includes over 200,000 clones, over 75% of them seen just once. The receptor was isolated from a woman between 45 and 60 years old with acute or convalescent COVID-19. This chain connects TRBV9 to TRBJ2-2, with D unresolved. Material: peripheral blood. CDR3 region: CASSVGNANTGELFF. Here the CDR3 DNA reads TGTGCCAGCAGCGTTGGCAATGCGAACACCGGGGAGCTGTTTTTT. Full variable domain (missing parts from reference TRBV9 and TRBJ2-2): DSGVTQTPKHLITATGQRVTLRCSPRSGDLSVYWYQQSLDQGLQFLIQYYNGEERAKGNILERFSAQQFPDLHSELNLSSLELGDSALYFCASSVGNANTGELFFGEGSRLTVL.